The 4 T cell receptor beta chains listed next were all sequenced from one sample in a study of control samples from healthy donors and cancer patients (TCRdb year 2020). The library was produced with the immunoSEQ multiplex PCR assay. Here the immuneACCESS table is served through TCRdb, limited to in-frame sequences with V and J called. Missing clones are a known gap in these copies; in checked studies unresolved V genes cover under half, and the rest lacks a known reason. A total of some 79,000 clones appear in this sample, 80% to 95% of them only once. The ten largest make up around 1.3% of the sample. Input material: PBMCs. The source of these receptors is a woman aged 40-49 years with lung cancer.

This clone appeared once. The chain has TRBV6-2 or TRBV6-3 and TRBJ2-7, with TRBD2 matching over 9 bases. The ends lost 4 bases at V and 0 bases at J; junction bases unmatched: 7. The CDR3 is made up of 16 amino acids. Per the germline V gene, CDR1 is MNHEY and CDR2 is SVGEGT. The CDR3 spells CASSSLAGASSYEQYF. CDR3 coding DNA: TGTGCCAGCAGTTCCTTAGCGGGGGCCAGCTCCTACGAGCAGTACTTC.

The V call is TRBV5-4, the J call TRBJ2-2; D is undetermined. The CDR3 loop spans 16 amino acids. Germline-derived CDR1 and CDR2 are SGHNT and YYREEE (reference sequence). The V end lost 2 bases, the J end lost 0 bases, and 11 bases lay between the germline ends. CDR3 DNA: TGTGCCAGCAGCTTTGAAGGCCGGTCGAACACCGGGGAGCTGTTTTTT. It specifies CASSFEGRSNTGELFF.

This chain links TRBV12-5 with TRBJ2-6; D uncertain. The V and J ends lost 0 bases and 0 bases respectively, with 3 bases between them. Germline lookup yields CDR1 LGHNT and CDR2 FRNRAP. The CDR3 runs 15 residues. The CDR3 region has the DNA TGTGCTAGTGGTTTGGTATCCTCTGGGGCCAACGTCCTGACTTTC. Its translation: CASGLVSSGANVLTF.

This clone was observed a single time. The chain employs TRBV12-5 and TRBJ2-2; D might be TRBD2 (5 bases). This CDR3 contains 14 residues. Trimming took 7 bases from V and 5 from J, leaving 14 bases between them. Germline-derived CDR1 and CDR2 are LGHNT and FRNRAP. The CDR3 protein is CASEEEVWTGELFF. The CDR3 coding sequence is TGTGCTAGTGAGGAGGAGGTTTGGACCGGGGAGCTGTTTTTT. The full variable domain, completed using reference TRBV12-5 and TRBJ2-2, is DARVTQTPRHKVTEMGQEVTMRCQPILGHNTVFWYRQTMMQGLELLAYFRNRAPLDDSGMPKDRFSAEMPDATLATLKIQPSEPRDSAVYFCASEEEVWTGELFFGEGSRLTVL.